This TCR beta chain was sequenced for a study of control samples from healthy donors and cancer patients. The trim removed 0 bases at V and 2 bases at J, leaving 11 bases unmatched. Germline values: CDR1 LGHNA, CDR2 YSLEER. The length of the CDR3 is 19 residues. The method was immunoSEQ multiplex PCR; TCRdb's version includes in-frame clones alone and lacks a portion of them. The sample lists 180,000 or so clones, 80% to 95% occurring once. Sequencing input: blood. The chain is built from TRBV4-3 and TRBJ2-3; 10 bases fit TRBD2. This TCR came from a woman aged 60 to 75 in good health. This CDR3 is CASSQEGGGSGGFTDTQYF. The CDR3 DNA reads as TGCGCCAGCAGCCAAGAGGGCGGTGGTAGCGGGGGGTTCACAGATACGCAGTATTTT.